The TCR beta chain under discussion was sequenced for a study of control samples from healthy donors and cancer patients. This CDR3 is built from 17 residues. V shed 4 bases and J 0 bases; nucleotides not matched to a gene: 8. The germline V gene encodes CDR1 SGHTS and CDR2 YDEGEE. TCRdb's table, derived via immunoSEQ multiplex PCR, lists solely in-frame clones and lacks some. The sample lists about 120,000 clones, 89% seen once, with almost 40% in the top ten. The specimen was blood. The chain combines TRBV5-8 with TRBJ2-3; the match to TRBD2 covers 10 bases. The source of this sequence is a man aged 50-59 years in good health. For the CDR3, the DNA is TGTGCCAGCAGCCCTACCCGGACTAGCGGAAGCACAGATACGCAGTATTTT. It is translated as CASSPTRTSGSTDTQYF. Full variable domain (remainder filled in from reference TRBV5-8 and TRBJ2-3): EAGVTQSPTHLIKTRGQQATLRCSPISGHTSVYWYQQALGLGLQFLLWYDEGEERNRGNFPPRFSGRQFPNYSSELNVNALELEDSALYLCASSPTRTSGSTDTQYFGPGTRLTVL.